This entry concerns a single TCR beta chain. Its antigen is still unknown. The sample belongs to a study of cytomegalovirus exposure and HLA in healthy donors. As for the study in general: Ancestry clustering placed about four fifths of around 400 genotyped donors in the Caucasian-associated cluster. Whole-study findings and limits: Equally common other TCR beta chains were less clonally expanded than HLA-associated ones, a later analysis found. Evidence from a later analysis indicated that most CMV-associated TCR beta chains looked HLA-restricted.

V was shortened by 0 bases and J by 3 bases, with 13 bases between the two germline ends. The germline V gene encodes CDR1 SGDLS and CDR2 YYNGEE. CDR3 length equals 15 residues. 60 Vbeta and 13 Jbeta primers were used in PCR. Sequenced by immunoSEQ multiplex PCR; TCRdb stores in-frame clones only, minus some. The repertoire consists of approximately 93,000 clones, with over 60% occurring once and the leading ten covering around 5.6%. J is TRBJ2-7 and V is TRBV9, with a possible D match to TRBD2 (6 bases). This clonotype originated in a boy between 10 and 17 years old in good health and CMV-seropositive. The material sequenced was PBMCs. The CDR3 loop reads CASSVGLAENYEQYF. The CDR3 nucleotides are TGTGCCAGCAGCGTAGGTTTAGCGGAGAACTACGAGCAGTACTTC.